This passage covers 21 T cell receptor beta chains from one sample sequenced in a study of CXCR3 chemokines and chemotherapy response in bladder cancer. A single record per CDR3 protein comes from TCRdb applying MiXCR to the PCR reads. This table holds approximately 5,200 distinct CDR3 sequences, approximately 14% found once. Sample collection occurred from a patient whose treatment included neoadjuvant chemotherapy. These receptors came from a human donor with bladder cancer that responded to neoadjuvant chemotherapy.

This clonotype has a count of ten or more. The chain joins TRBV15 to TRBJ2-5; 9 nucleotides agree with TRBD1. Per the germline V gene, CDR1 is LNHNV and CDR2 is YYDKDF (reference sequence). The CDR3 runs 16 residues. Trimming cost V 3 bases and J 5 bases; bases outside gene matches: 10. The CDR3 DNA reads TGTGCCACCAGCAGGGGTGACAGGGGGACCCGGGAGACCCAGTACTTC. It yields the protein CATSRGDRGTRETQYF.

This clonotype showed up many times. This chain joins TRBV20-1 and TRBJ1-5; D is ambiguous. Germline CDR1 DFQATT, CDR2 SNEGSKA (reference sequence). This CDR3 spans 13 amino acids. V was trimmed by 2 bases and J by 0 bases, leaving 5 bases between them. The CDR3 spells CSARRDSNQPQHF. For the CDR3, the DNA is TGCAGTGCTAGAAGGGATAGCAATCAGCCCCAGCATTTT.

The rearrangement joins TRBV6-2 or TRBV6-3 to TRBJ2-7; TRBD1 matches at 8 bases. Near its end, the DNA agrees better with TRBJ1-2, so the J call may be wrong. Germline V gene sequence: CDR1 MNHEY, CDR2 SVGEGT. CDR3 length: 16 residues. The CDR3 coding sequence is TGTGCCAGCAGTTACCGGGGTCCGGCCAGGGGGCAAGGCTACACCTTC. Translating gives CASSYRGPARGQGYTF.

This clonotype rates as medium-sized (0.01 to 0.1%). The chain recombines TRBV7-2 with TRBJ1-6, with TRBD1 as a possible D gene (5 bases). V lost 6 bases, J lost 7 bases, and 16 bases lay in between. Germline V gene data show CDR1 as SGHTA and CDR2 as FQGNSA. CDR3 length equals 15 residues. Written as DNA, the CDR3 is TGTGCCAGCAGTCCACCTCCGGGGCTGAATTCACCCCTCCACTTT. It is translated as CASSPPPGLNSPLHF.

The table lists this clonotype with many counts. J is TRBJ2-7 and V is TRBV29-1, with D hard to call. This CDR3 is 11 amino acids long. Germline V gene lookup returns CDR1 SQVTM and CDR2 ANQGSEA. V shed 4 bases and J shed 6 bases, with 10 bases lying between them. CDR3 nucleotides: TGCAGCGTTGGTGGGCAGATCGAGCAGTACTTC. The encoded protein is CSVGGQIEQYF.

This sequence joins TRBV25-1 and TRBJ2-3, with 10 bases matching TRBD2. The CDR3 runs 16 residues. Germline-derived CDR1 and CDR2 are MGHDK and SYGVNS. Trimming cost V 3 bases and J 1 base; bases outside gene matches: 4. CDR3 nucleotide sequence: TGTGCCAGCAGTGACGGGACTAGCGCCCGCACAGATACGCAGTATTTT. Amino acid sequence: CASSDGTSARTDTQYF.

This clonotype was detected ten times or more. This sequence joins TRBV18 and TRBJ2-1; D uncertain. This CDR3 is built from 12 residues. Looked up from germline, CDR1 is KGHSH and CDR2 is LQKENI. Deletions cut 3 bases from V and 9 bases from J, with 9 bases between. The CDR3 bases are TGTGCCAGCTCACCGCCCTTGGGTGAGCAGTTCTTC. Translation: CASSPPLGEQFF.

This clonotype ranks as medium-sized (0.01 to 0.1%). This sequence joins TRBV6-6 and TRBJ1-1; maybe TRBD1 (5 bases). Germline V gene data show CDR1 as MNHNY and CDR2 as SVGAGI (reference sequence). The CDR3 has 13 amino acids. The V gene lost 4 bases and the J gene lost 6 bases, with 12 bases spanning the gap. CDR3 protein: CASSSRQIPEAFF. The CDR3 nucleotides read TGTGCCAGCAGTTCCCGACAGATACCTGAAGCTTTCTTT.

This clonotype was observed at least ten times. The V gene is TRBV7-9, the J gene TRBJ2-5; 8 bases are a match to TRBD2. The V and J ends lost 3 bases and 4 bases, in that order; junction bases with no gene match: 1. The V gene's germline CDR1 is SEHNR and CDR2 FQNEAQ (reference sequence). This CDR3 region has 13 residues. CDR3 nucleotide sequence: TGTGCCAGCAGCTTGAGCGGGAGAGAGACCCAGTACTTC. Amino acids: CASSLSGRETQYF.

The table lists this clonotype with many counts. V and J are TRBV6-2 or TRBV6-3 and TRBJ1-1; 9 nucleotides line up with TRBD1. The V and J ends lost 6 bases and 5 bases, in that order; junction bases with no gene match: 10. CDR3 size: 15 residues. Germline CDR1 reads MNHEY; CDR2 reads SVGEGT. The CDR3 spells CASSPHGTGYTEAFF. For the CDR3, the DNA is TGTGCCAGCAGCCCCCACGGGACAGGGTATACTGAAGCTTTCTTT.

This clonotype was recorded at least ten times. This chain uses TRBV6-6 with TRBJ2-7; 7 bases agree with TRBD2. Germline CDR1 is MNHNY and CDR2 is SVGAGI (reference sequence). V lost 2 bases and J lost 4; bases outside the gene matches: 8. This CDR3 is built from 15 residues. The CDR3 reads CASSYEAGEAYEQYF. The CDR3 region has the DNA TGTGCCAGCAGTTACGAGGCGGGAGAGGCGTACGAGCAGTACTTC.

This clonotype is categorized as large (0.1 to 1%). V usage is TRBV19 and J usage is TRBJ2-1; 8 bases fit TRBD2. CDR3 length equals 17 residues. Losses at the gene ends were 6 bases for V and 7 bases for J; bases not matched to a gene: 17. CDR1 and CDR2 (germline): LNHDA, SQIVND (reference sequence). The CDR3 protein is CASSPTPSAGVRNEQFF. CDR3 nucleotide sequence: TGTGCCAGTAGCCCGACCCCATCAGCGGGAGTTCGTAATGAGCAGTTCTTC.

As concerns this clonotype: This likely traces to a read error, being one base from a far larger clone. The gene calls are TRBV27 and TRBJ1-2; perhaps TRBD1 as D (5 bases). Germline V gene lookup returns CDR1 MNHEY and CDR2 SMNVEV (reference sequence). The CDR3 extends over 14 amino acids. V lost 5 bases and J lost 0, with 10 bases in between. The CDR3 coding sequence is TGTGCCAGCAGTGAGGCAGGGTCTAACTATGGCTACACCTTC. Protein sequence: CASSEAGSNYGYTF.

Ten or more counts support this clonotype. The CDR3 is CASSLWSDLYGYTF. Written as DNA, the CDR3 is TGTGCCAGCAGCTTGTGGTCGGATCTTTATGGCTACACCTTC. V usage is TRBV5-6 and J usage is TRBJ1-2; unclear D gene. The CDR3 is 14 amino acids. Germline CDR1 and CDR2: SGHDT and YYEEEE. Trimming removed 1 base at V and 5 bases at J, with 12 bases between.

To note about this clonotype: This sequence is one base from a far larger clone and is likely a read error. The chain uses TRBV6-5 and TRBJ2-4; TRBD2 matches at 14 bases. The germline V gene has CDR1 MNHEY and CDR2 SVGAGI. The CDR3 length is 17 residues. J gave up 13 bases and V 5 bases, and 16 bases lay outside the gene matches. The CDR3 region is CASSPRLAGGQNNEQYF. DNA for the CDR3: TGTGCCAGCAGTCCCCGACTAGCGGGAGGGCAAAACAATGAGCAGTACTTC.

This clonotype rates as medium-sized (0.01 to 0.1%). The V call is TRBV19, the J call TRBJ1-5, with TRBD1 matching over 12 bases. The CDR3 sequence is 15 residues long. With V trimmed by 11 bases and J by 1 base, 6 bases remained unmatched. In germline, CDR1 is LNHDA, CDR2 SQIVND (reference sequence). CDR3 protein: CAGGQGAGSNQPQHF. CDR3 in DNA: TGTGCCGGGGGACAGGGGGCCGGGAGCAATCAGCCCCAGCATTTT.

In this sample, this clonotype turned up a few times. V is TRBV12-3 or TRBV12-4 and J is TRBJ2-7, with 13 bases matching TRBD2. Unmatched junction bases numbered 2, after V lost 6 bases and J lost 0 bases. The CDR3 has 15 amino acids. CDR3 in amino acids: CASRRTSGSSYEQYF. CDR3 DNA sequence: TGTGCCAGCAGACGGACTAGCGGGAGCTCCTACGAGCAGTACTTC.

This clonotype was counted at least ten times. The chain recombines TRBV24-1 with TRBJ2-1, with 8 positions matching TRBD1. Trimming took 4 bases from V and 7 from J; bases not matched to a gene: 8. This CDR3 spans 15 amino acids. CDR1 and CDR2 from the germline V gene are KGHDR and SFDVKD. The DNA for the CDR3 is TGTGCCACCAGTGACCCGAGACAGGGGTGGAATGAGCAGTTCTTC. Protein sequence: CATSDPRQGWNEQFF.

The chain carries TRBV20-1 and TRBJ1-6; D not certain. Looked up from germline, CDR1 is DFQATT and CDR2 is SNEGSKA (reference sequence). The CDR3 runs 15 residues. V was cut by 3 bases and J by 8 bases, with 17 bases left in between. CDR3 amino acids: CSARPQQGRDSPLHF. CDR3 bases: TGCAGTGCTAGGCCTCAGCAAGGCCGGGATTCACCCCTCCACTTT.

By share of the sample, this clonotype is medium-sized. This chain uses TRBV19 with TRBJ1-2; D is possibly TRBD1 (5 bases). V lost 3 bases and J 9 bases, leaving 8 bases between the germline ends. Germline CDR1 and CDR2: LNHDA and SQIVND (reference sequence). The CDR3 has 11 residues. DNA of the CDR3: TGTGCCAGTAGTATTCGGGGGAGCTACACCTTC. This sequence encodes CASSIRGSYTF.

This clonotype appeared many times. The rearrangement links TRBV29-1 to TRBJ2-7, with D unclear. Looked up from germline, CDR1 is SQVTM and CDR2 is ANQGSEA. Deletions cut 7 bases from V and 4 bases from J, with 17 bases between. The CDR3 runs to 13 residues. The CDR3 DNA follows: TGCAGCGGCGGTCCCGGGCCGGAGTACGAGCAGTACTTC. This encodes CSGGPGPEYEQYF.